Listed below are T cell receptor beta chains from one sample, sequenced in a study of a mutant IDH1 vaccine in newly diagnosed glioma. The assay was immunoSEQ multiplex PCR, and TCRdb's table has in-frame clones only and misses some. Of more than 10,000 clones listed, roughly 84% were seen once; the top ten hold approximately 6%. Their specific antigens are unknown. Sequenced material: PBMCs, taken from a glioma patient whose treatment included an IDH1 peptide vaccine. Receptors originate from a woman between 40 and 55 years old with glioma. Some clones in this sample may be carry-over from other donors' samples. CDR3s include the opening cysteine and the closing phenylalanine or tryptophan. Fields, in order: J gene, D gene, V gene, clone size, CDR3 DNA, CDR3 protein. D genes are given only for firm matches. The size of a clone is reported for some rows only, either as once, few or many, or as a class for expanded clones.

>TRBJ2-1|TRBD2|TRBV2|.
TGTGCCAGCAGTTTGGGACTAGCGGGAGGATACGGCTCCTACAATGAGCAGTTCTTC
CASSLGLAGGYGSYNEQFF
>TRBJ2-1|TRBD2|TRBV5-1|.
TGCGCCAGCAGCTTGAACGGGGGGACTTACAATGAGCAGTTCTTC
CASSLNGGTYNEQFF
>TRBJ1-2|TRBD1|TRBV7-6|once
TGTGCCAGCAGCCCCCTGGGGACAGGGAATAACTATGGCTACACCTTC
CASSPLGTGNNYGYTF
>TRBJ1-1|.|TRBV13|few
TGTGCCAGCAGCTTAAACCCGACGGGCTCCTACACTGAAGCTTTCTTT
CASSLNPTGSYTEAFF
>TRBJ1-5|.|TRBV7-9|.
TGTGCCAGCAGCTCCGATCTCAATCAGCCCCAGCATTTT
CASSSDLNQPQHF
>TRBJ1-1|.|TRBV7-6|.
TGTGCCAGCAGCTTTAAAGAGAACACTGAAGCTTTCTTT
CASSFKENTEAFF
>TRBJ2-5|TRBD2|TRBV13|.
TGTGCCAGCAGCTTAGGTGCTAGCGGGGGGCCGTGGGAGACCCAGTACTTC
CASSLGASGGPWETQYF
>TRBJ2-7|TRBD2|TRBV2|.
TGTGCCAGCAGTGCCCTAGCGGGCAACGAGCAGTACTTC
CASSALAGNEQYF
>TRBJ2-3|.|TRBV11-2|.
TGTGCCAGCAGTTCCTGGGGCGATGGGACAGATACGCAGTATTTT
CASSSWGDGTDTQYF
>TRBJ2-2|TRBD2|TRBV19|.
TGTGCCAGTAGTATCGGGGGGTACACCGGGGAGCTGTTTTTT
CASSIGGYTGELFF
>TRBJ2-3|.|TRBV2|few
TGTGCCAGCAGTGAAGCCGAGGGGCCGGCAGATACGCAGTATTTT
CASSEAEGPADTQYF
>TRBJ1-6|.|TRBV30|.
TGTGCCTGGAGTGTACAGGGCTCCTTCCCTTCACCCCTCCACTTT
CAWSVQGSFPSPLHF
>TRBJ2-7|.|TRBV14|.
TGTGCCAGCAGCCCCTCTATCTCCTACGAGCAGTACTTC
CASSPSISYEQYF
>TRBJ1-4|.|TRBV15|.
TGTGCCACCAGCGAACAAGGGAATTTTGAAAAACTGTTTTTT
CATSEQGNFEKLFF
>TRBJ2-7|TRBD1|TRBV5-1|once
TGCGCCAGCAGCCTGGGACAGTTTTTCGAGCAGTACTTC
CASSLGQFFEQYF
>TRBJ2-7|TRBD1|TRBV5-6|.
TGTGCCAGCAGCTTCGGGACAGGGCCTTCGATTTACGAGCAGTACTTC
CASSFGTGPSIYEQYF
>TRBJ2-6|.|TRBV7-2|.
TGTGCCAGCAGCCCCATGACAGGCCTCGTTACTGGGGCCAACGTCCTGACTTTC
CASSPMTGLVTGANVLTF
>TRBJ2-7|.|TRBV5-4|.
TGTGCCAGCAGCTCAACGAGAGAGGCGGACTACGAGCAGTACTTC
CASSSTREADYEQYF
>TRBJ2-3|TRBD2|TRBV30|.
TGTGCCTGGAGGGACACTAGCGTCACAGATACGCAGTATTTT
CAWRDTSVTDTQYF
>TRBJ2-1|.|TRBV11-2|.
TGTGCCAGCAGCTCAGACAGGTTCGAGCAGTTCTTC
CASSSDRFEQFF
>TRBJ2-2|TRBD2|TRBV19|.
TGTGCCAGTACCACCGGGGGGGGACTGAGCACCGGGGAGCTGTTTTTT
CASTTGGGLSTGELFF
>TRBJ2-7|TRBD2|TRBV5-4|.
TGTGCCAGCAGCTTGGCGGGCGGGAGAGAGCAGTACTTC
CASSLAGGREQYF
>TRBJ1-5|TRBD1|TRBV28|.
TGTGCCAGCAGTCTTACGGACAGGGGGGGTCAGCCCCAGCATTTT
CASSLTDRGGQPQHF
>TRBJ1-1|TRBD1|TRBV27|.
TGTGCCAGCAGCCGCTCGGACAGGGCGGTCGGTGAAGCTTTCTTT
CASSRSDRAVGEAFF
>TRBJ2-1|TRBD2|TRBV27|.
TGTGCCAGCAGTTCCCTAGCGGGGGGTCACAATGAGCAGTTCTTC
CASSSLAGGHNEQFF
>TRBJ1-2|.|TRBV6-1|.
TGTGCCAGCAGTTCTCGATCAGGGTATGGCTACACCTTC
CASSSRSGYGYTF
>TRBJ1-1|.|TRBV6-6|.
TGTGCCAGCATTCCAGGGACGGTGAACACTGAAGCTTTCTTT
CASIPGTVNTEAFF
>TRBJ2-7|.|TRBV5-6|.
TGTGCCAGCACCTTCCCGCTTCCGAACTCCTACGAGCAGTACTTC
CASTFPLPNSYEQYF
>TRBJ2-5|.|TRBV6-4|.
TGTGCCAGCAGTGACGACTACGGGGAGACCCAGTACTTC
CASSDDYGETQYF
>TRBJ1-1|.|TRBV5-5|.
TGTGCCAGCAGCTTGGACAGCCCCATCACTGAAGCTTTCTTT
CASSLDSPITEAFF
>TRBJ2-7|TRBD1|TRBV5-4|.
TGTGCCAGCAGCTTGACGGGACAGGGTTTCCACGAGCAGTACTTC
CASSLTGQGFHEQYF
>TRBJ1-5|.|TRBV19|.
TGTGCCAGTAGTCACCCAGGGGGCAATCAGCCCCAGCATTTT
CASSHPGGNQPQHF
>TRBJ2-7|.|TRBV19|.
TGTGCCAGTAGTTTCGCCGGGAGCAGGTACGAGCAGTACTTC
CASSFAGSRYEQYF
>TRBJ2-1|.|TRBV27|.
TGTGCCAGCAGTCGGGGCAGTTCCTACAATGAGCAGTTCTTC
CASSRGSSYNEQFF
>TRBJ1-1|.|TRBV6-1|few
TGTGCCAGCAAACAAGGCTTTAACACTGAAGCTTTCTTT
CASKQGFNTEAFF
>TRBJ2-1|.|TRBV4-2|few
TGTGCCAGCAGCCAAGATAAACCACCGAACAATGAGCAGTTCTTC
CASSQDKPPNNEQFF
>TRBJ1-5|.|TRBV10-2|few
TGCGCCAGCAGTGAGGATGGGTTATACGATAGCAATCAGCCCCAGCATTTT
CASSEDGLYDSNQPQHF
>TRBJ1-5|.|TRBV2|.
TGTGCCAGCAGTGAAGTTTCCCCCCAGGGTCTACAGCCCCAGCATTTT
CASSEVSPQGLQPQHF
>TRBJ1-1|.|TRBV5-1|.
TGCGCCAGCAGCTTGAGGGGGAACACTGAAGCTTTCTTT
CASSLRGNTEAFF
>TRBJ2-1|.|TRBV5-6|.
TGTGCCAGCAGCTTGGAGGGAGGGGGCTACAATGAGCAGTTCTTC
CASSLEGGGYNEQFF
>TRBJ1-1|.|TRBV14|.
TGTGCCAGCAGCCGCCCCCTCAAAAACACTGAAGCTTTCTTT
CASSRPLKNTEAFF
>TRBJ2-3|TRBD2|TRBV6-1|.
TGTGCCAGCAGTGAGCCCAGCGGGGGGGCAAATACGCAGTATTTT
CASSEPSGGANTQYF
>TRBJ1-1|.|TRBV29-1|.
TGCAGCGCGGACAGGAACACTGAAGCTTTCTTT
CSADRNTEAFF
>TRBJ1-6|TRBD1|TRBV7-2|.
TGTGCCAGCAGCGCCTCAGACAGGGATTCACCCCTCCACTTT
CASSASDRDSPLHF
>TRBJ2-7|.|TRBV11-2|.
TGTGCCAGCAGCTTAGAGCTCCACTCCTACGAGCAGTACTTC
CASSLELHSYEQYF
>TRBJ2-1|TRBD2|TRBV5-8|.
TGTGCCAGCAGCTGGGCTAGCGGGGGGTTATACAATGAGCAGTTCTTC
CASSWASGGLYNEQFF
>TRBJ2-1|TRBD2|TRBV6-1|.
TGTGCCAGCAGGGAGTACCTGGGACTAGCGGAGCAGTTCTTC
CASREYLGLAEQFF
>TRBJ2-4|TRBD1|TRBV5-1|once
TGCGCCAGCAGCTACACCGGGACAGGGGAAAACATTCAGTACTTC
CASSYTGTGENIQYF
>TRBJ1-2|TRBD1|TRBV4-2|.
TGTGCCAGCAGCCAAGAGGGAGACAGGGGAAATTTCTATGGCTACACCTTC
CASSQEGDRGNFYGYTF
>TRBJ1-1|.|TRBV7-9|.
TGTGCCAGCAGCAAGACAGGGAACACTGAAGCTTTCTTT
CASSKTGNTEAFF
>TRBJ1-1|.|TRBV5-1|.
TGCGCCAGCAGCTTGGCAGGGTTACCAACTGAAGCTTTCTTT
CASSLAGLPTEAFF